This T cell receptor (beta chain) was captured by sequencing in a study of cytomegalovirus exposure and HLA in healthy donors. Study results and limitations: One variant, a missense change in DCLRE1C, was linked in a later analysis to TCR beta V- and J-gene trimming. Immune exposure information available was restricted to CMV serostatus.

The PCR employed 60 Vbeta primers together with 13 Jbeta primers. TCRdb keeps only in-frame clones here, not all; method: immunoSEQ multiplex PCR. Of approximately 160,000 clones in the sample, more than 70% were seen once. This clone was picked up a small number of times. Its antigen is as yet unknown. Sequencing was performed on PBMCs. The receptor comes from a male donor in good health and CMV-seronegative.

CDR3 sequence: CASSPRTSSTEAFF. CDR3 nucleotide sequence: TGTGCCAGCAGTCCTCGGACATCCAGCACTGAAGCTTTCTTT. This rearrangement joins TRBV27 to TRBJ1-1; the D gene is possibly TRBD1 (5 bases). The CDR3 loop spans 14 amino acids. Germline V CDR1 and CDR2: MNHEY, SMNVEV (reference sequence). Trimming cost V 5 bases and J 4 bases, with 14 bases left between them.